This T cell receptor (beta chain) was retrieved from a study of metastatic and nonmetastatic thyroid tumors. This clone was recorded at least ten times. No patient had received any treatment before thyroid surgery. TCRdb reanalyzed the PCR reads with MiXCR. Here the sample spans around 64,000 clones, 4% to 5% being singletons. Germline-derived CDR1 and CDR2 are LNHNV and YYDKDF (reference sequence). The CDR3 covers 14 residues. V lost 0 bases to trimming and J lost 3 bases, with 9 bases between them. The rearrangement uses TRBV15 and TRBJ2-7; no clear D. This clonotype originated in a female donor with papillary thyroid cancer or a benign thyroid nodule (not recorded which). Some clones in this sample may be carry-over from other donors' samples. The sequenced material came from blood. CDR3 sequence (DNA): TGTGCCACCAGCAGAGATCTGTCGGGCTACGAGCAGTACTTC. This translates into CATSRDLSGYEQYF. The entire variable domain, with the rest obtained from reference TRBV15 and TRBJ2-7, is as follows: DAMVIQNPRYQVTQFGKPVTLSCSQTLNHNVMYWYQQKSSQAPKLLFHYYDKDFNNEADTPDNFQSRRPNTSFCFLDIRSPGLGDTAMYLCATSRDLSGYEQYFGPGTRLTVT.